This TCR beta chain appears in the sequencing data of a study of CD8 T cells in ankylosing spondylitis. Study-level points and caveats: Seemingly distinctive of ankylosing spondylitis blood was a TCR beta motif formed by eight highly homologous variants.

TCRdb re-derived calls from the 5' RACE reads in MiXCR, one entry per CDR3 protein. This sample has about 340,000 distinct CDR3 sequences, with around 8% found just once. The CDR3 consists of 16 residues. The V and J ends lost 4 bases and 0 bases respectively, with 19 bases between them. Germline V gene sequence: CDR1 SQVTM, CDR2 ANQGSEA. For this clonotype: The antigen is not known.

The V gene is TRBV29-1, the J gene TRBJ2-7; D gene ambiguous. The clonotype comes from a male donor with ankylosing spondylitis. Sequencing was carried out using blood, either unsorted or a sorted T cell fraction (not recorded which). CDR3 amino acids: CSVANAYSWPSYEQYF. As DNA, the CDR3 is TGCAGCGTTGCCAACGCTTACAGCTGGCCCTCCTACGAGCAGTACTTC.